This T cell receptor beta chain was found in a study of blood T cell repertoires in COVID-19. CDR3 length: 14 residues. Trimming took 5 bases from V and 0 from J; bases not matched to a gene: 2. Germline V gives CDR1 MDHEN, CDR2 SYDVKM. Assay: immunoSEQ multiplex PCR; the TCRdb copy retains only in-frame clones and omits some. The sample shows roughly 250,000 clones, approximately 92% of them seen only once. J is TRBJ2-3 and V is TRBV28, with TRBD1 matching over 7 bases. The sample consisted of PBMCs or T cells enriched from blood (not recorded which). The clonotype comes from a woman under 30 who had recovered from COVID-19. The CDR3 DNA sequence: TGTGCCAGCAGTACAGGGGTCAGCACAGATACGCAGTATTTT. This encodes CASSTGVSTDTQYF.